Each of the 23 T cell receptor beta chains below was sequenced from the same sample in a study of T cells after yellow fever vaccination (dated by TCRdb to the late 2010s). This specimen's treatment or condition label, interpreted: live attenuated yellow fever vaccine strain. The receptor library was made with 5' RACE. Sequencing relied on an Illumina NovaSeq 6000. TCRdb trimmed public reads at Q25 via fastp, called clones via MiXCR and kept in-frame beta chains. Rows with one shared CDR3 protein collapse into an entry with the most common genes and DNA. The sample contains about 200,000 distinct CDR3 sequences, approximately 3.2% of them found a single time. The top ten hold approximately 3% of the sample. The material was CD4+ T cells sorted from PBMCs, obtained 10 days after the yellow fever booster vaccination. The receptors were sampled from a young man who received the YFV17D yellow fever vaccine.

This clonotype has a handful of counts. The J gene is TRBJ1-4, the V gene TRBV7-9, with D perhaps matching TRBD1 (6 bases). V shed 8 bases and J shed 5 bases, with 15 bases lying between them. The CDR3 contains 14 residues. Germline V gene lookup returns CDR1 SEHNR and CDR2 FQNEAQ (reference sequence). The CDR3 DNA is TGTGCCAGCCGGAGGGGGACGGGGAATGAAAAACTGTTTTTT. This encodes CASRRGTGNEKLFF.

The CDR3 region has the DNA TGTGCCACCAGTGCTGGACAGGGGGAATGGAGCTCCTACAATGAGCAGTTCTTC. Translating it yields CATSAGQGEWSSYNEQFF. The chain employs TRBV24-1 and TRBJ2-1; 10 bases align to TRBD1. The germline gives CDR1 KGHDR, CDR2 SFDVKD. The length of the CDR3 is 18 residues. Trimming cost V 5 bases and J 0 bases; bases outside gene matches: 9.

The chain couples TRBV5-6 to TRBJ2-7; possibly TRBD1 for D (6 bases). V was shortened by 4 bases and J by 0 bases, with 11 bases between the two germline ends. The CDR3 spans 14 residues. Germline-derived CDR1 and CDR2 are SGHDT and YYEEEE. DNA of the CDR3: TGTGCCAGCAGCGTAAACAGGGCCTCCTACGAGCAGTACTTC. It translates to CASSVNRASYEQYF.

The rearrangement uses TRBV12-3 or TRBV12-4 and TRBJ2-1; 7 nucleotides line up with TRBD2. V lost 6 bases and J lost 7; bases outside the gene matches: 6. This CDR3 has 13 amino acids. Written as DNA, the CDR3 is TGTGCCAGCAGGTCGGGGGGTCTGAATGAGCAGTTCTTC. Translation gives CASRSGGLNEQFF.

Regarding this clonotype: Germline and junction disagree at one end, which may indicate a read error. J is TRBJ2-3 and V is TRBV2, with D tentatively TRBD1 or TRBD2 (5 bases each). The CDR3 totals 15 residues. Per germline, CDR1 SNHLY and CDR2 FYNNEI. The CDR3 is CASREGTQSTDTQYF. The CDR3, as DNA: TGTGCCAGCAGGGAAGGGACGCAAAGCACAGATACGCAGTATTTT.

This clonotype has ten or more counts. The chain carries TRBV12-3 or TRBV12-4 and TRBJ2-1; D could derive from TRBD1 or TRBD2 (6 bases each). This CDR3 is 12 amino acids long. V lost 2 bases and J 8 bases, leaving 7 bases between the germline ends. CDR3 protein: CASSLRGDEQFF. CDR3 coding DNA: TGTGCCAGCAGTTTAAGGGGGGATGAGCAGTTCTTC.

This clonotype was seen at least ten times. The chain carries TRBV10-3 and TRBJ1-4; D is perhaps TRBD1 (5 bases). This CDR3 is 13 amino acids long. Germline V gene lookup returns CDR1 ENHRY and CDR2 SYGVKD. With 4 bases removed from V and 8 bases from J, the gap between germline ends came to 11 bases. The CDR3 region has the DNA TGTGCCATCAGTGGTCAGGGCCACGAAAAACTGTTTTTT. Translation gives CAISGQGHEKLFF.

A few counts support this clonotype. The chain uses TRBV5-1 and TRBJ2-3; perhaps TRBD1 as D (5 bases). CDR3 length equals 17 residues. V shed 0 bases and J shed 0 bases, with 14 bases lying between them. The germline gives CDR1 SGHRS, CDR2 YFSETQ. The CDR3 reads CASSLGRGQGSTDTQYF. The CDR3 coding sequence is TGCGCCAGCAGCTTGGGCCGCGGTCAGGGTAGCACAGATACGCAGTATTTT.

This clonotype appeared a few times. The chain carries TRBV7-2 and TRBJ1-2; D perhaps matches TRBD1 (5 bases). The CDR3 runs to 14 residues. With 5 bases removed from V and 4 bases from J, the gap between germline ends came to 14 bases. CDR1 and CDR2 (germline): SGHTA, FQGNSA. The CDR3 spells CASSGDGAFYGYTF. DNA for the CDR3: TGTGCCAGCAGCGGGGACGGTGCATTCTATGGCTACACCTTC.

This clonotype was counted at least ten times. The V gene is TRBV2, the J gene TRBJ2-5, with D hard to call. Germline loops: CDR1 SNHLY, CDR2 FYNNEI. The CDR3 contains 11 residues. Trimming stripped 6 bases from V and 7 bases from J, with 9 bases between. CDR3 nucleotide sequence: TGTGCCAGCAGCCCCTCGGGGACCCAGTACTTC. Protein product: CASSPSGTQYF.

This clonotype was counted ten times or more. The chain carries TRBV9 and TRBJ1-1; a weak D match, TRBD1 (6 bases). CDR1 SGDLS and CDR2 YYNGEE come from the germline V gene. Deletions cut 0 bases from V and 2 bases from J, with 11 bases between. This CDR3 is built from 15 residues. Written as DNA, the CDR3 is TGTGCCAGCAGCGTAGATGGCAGGGGCAACACTGAAGCTTTCTTT. Its protein product is CASSVDGRGNTEAFF.

V gene TRBV20-1 combines with J gene TRBJ2-4; possibly TRBD1 for D (6 bases). CDR1 and CDR2 from the germline V gene are DFQATT and SNEGSKA (reference sequence). The CDR3 runs to 13 residues. Trimming cost V 6 bases and J 5 bases, with 14 bases left between them. The CDR3 is CSAQPGAENIQYF. The CDR3 bases are TGCAGTGCCCAGCCAGGGGCGGAAAACATTCAGTACTTC.

This clonotype was seen many times. The V gene is TRBV5-5, the J gene TRBJ2-1, with TRBD2 matching over 7 bases. V dropped 1 base and J dropped 5; count of bases not matched to a gene: 6. Germline CDR1 and CDR2: SGHKS and YYEKEE (reference sequence). This CDR3 has 15 residues. The CDR3 sequence: CASSLPGGRDNEQFF. CDR3 bases: TGTGCCAGCAGCTTGCCGGGGGGTCGTGACAATGAGCAGTTCTTC.

This clonotype occurred many times. This chain links TRBV6-2 or TRBV6-3 with TRBJ2-7; 9 bases align to TRBD2. The trim removed 2 bases at V and 3 bases at J, leaving 8 bases unmatched. CDR3 size: 16 residues. CDR1 and CDR2 (germline): MNHEY, SVGEGT. This CDR3 is CASSYLPLAGFYEQYF. The CDR3 DNA is TGTGCCAGCAGTTACCTCCCGCTAGCGGGGTTCTACGAGCAGTACTTC.

This clonotype was seen only a few times. This chain uses TRBV3-1 with TRBJ2-5; 8 positions match TRBD2. The CDR3 runs to 12 residues. Germline CDR1 and CDR2: LGHDT and YNNKEL (reference sequence). The J segment lost 5 bases and the V segment lost 8 bases, leaving 4 bases of the junction unmatched. CDR3 region: CASGRGAETQYF. CDR3 DNA: TGTGCCAGCGGGCGGGGGGCCGAGACCCAGTACTTC.

The sample holds many counts of this clonotype. This sequence joins TRBV29-1 and TRBJ2-3; maybe TRBD2 (5 bases). Per the germline V gene, CDR1 is SQVTM and CDR2 is ANQGSEA. This CDR3 has 12 amino acids. V shed 5 bases and J shed 2 bases, with 8 bases lying between them. CDR3 DNA sequence: TGCAGCGTTAGGCGGGTCACAGATACGCAGTATTTT. It specifies CSVRRVTDTQYF.

The chain is built from TRBV10-3 and TRBJ1-2; 9 bases line up with TRBD1. The germline gives CDR1 ENHRY, CDR2 SYGVKD. The CDR3 covers 13 residues. Unmatched junction bases numbered 5, after V lost 10 bases and J lost 2 bases. CDR3 sequence: CATETGGNYGYTF. Here the CDR3 DNA reads TGTGCCACCGAGACAGGGGGGAACTATGGCTACACCTTC.

This clonotype was seen more than once but under ten times. This rearrangement joins TRBV7-2 to TRBJ2-3, with 12 bases that match TRBD2. Germline V gene sequence: CDR1 SGHTA, CDR2 FQGNSA. V was clipped by 8 bases and J by 5 bases; unmatched bases: 2. The CDR3 contains 13 residues. The CDR3 loop is CASLLAGGDTQYF. The CDR3 coding sequence is TGTGCCAGCTTACTAGCGGGGGGAGATACGCAGTATTTT. Filled out from reference TRBV7-2 and TRBJ2-3, the complete variable domain reads GAGVSQSPSNKVTEKGKDVELRCDPISGHTALYWYRQSLGQGLEFLIYFQGNSAPDKSGLPSDRFSAERTGGSVSTLTIQRTQQEDSAVYLCASLLAGGDTQYFGPGTRLTVL.

Only a few counts were recorded for this clonotype. The chain uses TRBV5-8 and TRBJ1-6; no clear D gene. Trimming removed 0 bases at V and 0 bases at J, with 19 bases between. This CDR3 region has 20 residues. In germline, CDR1 is SGHTS, CDR2 YDEGEE. The CDR3 DNA reads as TGTGCCAGCAGCTTGGTTTTCGGACGGAGTTACCCCTCCTATAATTCACCCCTCCACTTT. The encoded protein is CASSLVFGRSYPSYNSPLHF.

This clonotype came up many times. The rearrangement uses TRBV7-9 and TRBJ1-1; D unclear. V was shortened by 2 bases and J by 1 base, with 5 bases between the two germline ends. Germline CDR1 and CDR2: SEHNR and FQNEAQ (reference sequence). The CDR3 sequence is 13 residues long. CDR3 region: CASSLLPNTEAFF. CDR3 bases: TGTGCCAGCAGCTTACTTCCGAACACTGAAGCTTTCTTT. The complete variable domain, with remaining parts taken from reference TRBV7-9 and TRBJ1-1, reads DTGVSQNPRHKITKRGQNVTFRCDPISEHNRLYWYRQTLGQGPEFLTYFQNEAQLEKSRLLSDRFSAERPKGSFSTLEIQRTEQGDSAMYLCASSLLPNTEAFFGQGTRLTVV.

The chain uses TRBV5-1 and TRBJ2-1; 16 bases agree with TRBD2. Germline-derived CDR1 and CDR2 are SGHRS and YFSETQ. The CDR3 length is 20 residues. J lost 0 bases, V lost 4 bases, and 10 bases had no gene match. CDR3: CASSGTGTSGGAGSYNEQFF. The CDR3 nucleotides read TGCGCCAGCAGCGGGACCGGGACTAGCGGGGGGGCTGGCTCCTACAATGAGCAGTTCTTC.

This clonotype was seen many times. The V and J genes are TRBV7-2 and TRBJ1-4; the match to TRBD1 covers 9 bases. The germline gives CDR1 SGHTA, CDR2 FQGNSA. The CDR3 covers 15 residues. V was pared by 4 bases and J by 7 bases, with 7 bases of the junction left unmatched. Here the CDR3 reads CASSSQGAGSEKLFF. Here the CDR3 DNA reads TGTGCCAGCAGCTCACAGGGGGCAGGGAGTGAAAAACTGTTTTTT.

The chain has TRBV4-2 and TRBJ1-6, with no clear D. Per germline, CDR1 LGHNA and CDR2 YNFKEQ. CDR3 length equals 16 residues. V lost 0 bases to trimming and J lost 7 bases, with 13 bases between them. The CDR3 loop reads CASSQDRFGGNSPLHF. The CDR3 DNA is TGTGCCAGCAGCCAAGATCGGTTTGGAGGGAATTCACCCCTCCACTTT.